A selection of T cell receptor beta chains follows, all from one sample in a study of CD8 T cells in ankylosing spondylitis. A single record per CDR3 protein comes from TCRdb applying MiXCR to the 5' RACE reads. The table lists around 130,000 distinct CDR3 sequences, 15% to 20% of them singletons. The sequencing input was blood, either unsorted or a sorted T cell fraction (not recorded which). The receptors shown here come from a male donor with ankylosing spondylitis. CDR3s include the opening cysteine and the closing phenylalanine or tryptophan. The order of the fields is J gene, D gene, clone size, V gene, CDR3 DNA, CDR3 protein. A D gene is named only where the DNA matches it firmly. A row's size may be missing; if present it is once, few, many or a size class.

TRBJ2-3	TRBD2	few	TRBV15	TGTGCCACCAGCAGAGGGACGGGACTAGCGGGCACAGATACGCAGTATTTT	CATSRGTGLAGTDTQYF
TRBJ2-5	NA	few	TRBV27	TGTGCCAGCAGTTTATACCAGTCCGGGCTTGCGGAAGAGACCCAGTACTTC	CASSLYQSGLAEETQYF
TRBJ2-2	NA	many	TRBV29-1	TGCAGCGTTGAGGGTCCCACCGGGGAGCTGTTTTTT	CSVEGPTGELFF
TRBJ2-1	NA	NA	TRBV12-3/TRBV12-4	TGTGCCAGCAGCTCGGGACTCCTCTCCTACAATGAGCAGTTCTTC	CASSSGLLSYNEQFF
TRBJ1-5	NA	NA	TRBV12-3/TRBV12-4	TGTGCCAGCAGCCCCGGGGGGCACGGTCAGCCCCAGCATTTT	CASSPGGHGQPQHF
TRBJ2-7	TRBD2	NA	TRBV27	TGTGCCAGCAGTTGGACTAGCGGGAGTGTTTACGAGCAGTACTTC	CASSWTSGSVYEQYF
TRBJ2-7	NA	NA	TRBV7-9	TGTGCCAGCAGCTTAGTTCCGTCTTTGCAGTACTTC	CASSLVPSLQYF
TRBJ1-1	TRBD1	NA	TRBV4-1	TGCGCCAGCAGCCCGGGACAGACTGAAGCTTTCTTT	CASSPGQTEAFF
TRBJ2-7	TRBD2	few	TRBV27	TGTGCCAGCAATCCCCCGGGACTAGCGGGAGTTGAGCAGTACTTC	CASNPPGLAGVEQYF
TRBJ1-2	NA	NA	TRBV10-2	TGCGCCAGCGGATACAGTGATGATGGCTACACCTTC	CASGYSDDGYTF
TRBJ1-2	TRBD1	NA	TRBV30	TGTGTCTGGGACAGGGGAAACTATGGCTACACCTTC	CVWDRGNYGYTF
TRBJ2-7	NA	many	TRBV12-3/TRBV12-4	TGTGCCAGCAGTTTAATCGGGATAGGAGGCGAGCAGTACTTC	CASSLIGIGGEQYF
TRBJ2-1	TRBD2	NA	TRBV6-1	TGTGCCAGCAGCCATAGCGGGCCCTACAATGAGCAGTTCTTC	CASSHSGPYNEQFF
TRBJ2-1	NA	NA	TRBV10-2	TGCGCCAGCAGGCGAGGAGTTGAGCAGTTCTTC	CASRRGVEQFF
TRBJ2-1	TRBD1	few	TRBV6-5	TGTGCCAGCAGTTCCATGGACAGGCGAGGGGCTCCCCCTCGGCGAGAGCAGTTCTTC	CASSSMDRRGAPPRREQFF
TRBJ2-7	TRBD2	few	TRBV12-3/TRBV12-4	TGTGCCAGCAGTGTTGGGGCTAGCGGGAGCTTGCAGTACTTC	CASSVGASGSLQYF
TRBJ2-1	NA	NA	TRBV27	TGTGCCAGCTGCTTCTACCTGGGGAGTAATGAGCAGTTCTTC	CASCFYLGSNEQFF
TRBJ2-7	NA	NA	TRBV10-2	TGCGCCAGCAGTCTCGCGGGACCGTCGGGGGAGCAGTACTTC	CASSLAGPSGEQYF
TRBJ2-7	NA	few	TRBV5-1	TGCGCCAGCACCCAGAAACAGGGATCCAACTACGAGCAGTACTTC	CASTQKQGSNYEQYF
TRBJ2-3	TRBD2	NA	TRBV12-3/TRBV12-4	TGTGCCAGCACGGAGGGGCTAGCGGGAGTAAAAGATACGCAGTATTTT	CASTEGLAGVKDTQYF
TRBJ2-1	TRBD2	NA	TRBV7-3	TGTGCCAGCAGCTTGTTAGCGGGGGAAAAGCAGTTCTTC	CASSLLAGEKQFF
TRBJ2-3	TRBD1	NA	TRBV20-1	TGCAGTGCTAATTCCCTCAGGGGGCGCGGCACAGATACGCAGTATTTT	CSANSLRGRGTDTQYF
TRBJ2-1	NA	NA	TRBV27	TGTGCCAGCAAACGGGAATCGTCCCGGAATGAGCAGTTCTTC	CASKRESSRNEQFF
TRBJ2-7	NA	few	TRBV15	TGTGCCACCAGCAGTGGGGGGAGGAACGAGCAGTACTTC	CATSSGGRNEQYF
TRBJ2-1	TRBD2	NA	TRBV12-3/TRBV12-4	TGTGCCAGCAGCTCGGGACTATGGAGCGATGAGCAGTTCTTC	CASSSGLWSDEQFF
TRBJ2-2	NA	NA	TRBV21-1	TGTGCCAGCAGGACGGAGGGACCGCTGGGCACCGGGGAGCTGTTTTTT	CASRTEGPLGTGELFF
TRBJ2-1	TRBD1	NA	TRBV29-1	TGCAGCGCAGACAGGGACGATGAGCAGTTCTTC	CSADRDDEQFF
TRBJ2-1	TRBD2	NA	TRBV7-9	TGTGCCAGCAGCTTTACTAGCGGCCAAAGCTACAATGAGCAGTTCTTC	CASSFTSGQSYNEQFF
TRBJ2-1	TRBD1	few	TRBV20-1	TGCAGTGCTAGAGATCAGACAGGGGGGAGCAATGAGCAGTTCTTC	CSARDQTGGSNEQFF
TRBJ2-1	NA	few	TRBV6-2/TRBV6-3	TGTGCCAGCAGTCGGGTGGGTCCCGGGACACCTTACAATGAGCAGTTCTTC	CASSRVGPGTPYNEQFF
TRBJ2-7	NA	NA	TRBV6-2/TRBV6-3	TGTGCCAGCAGTCTTGGGACACCATACGAGCAGTACTTC	CASSLGTPYEQYF
TRBJ1-2	NA	NA	TRBV6-5	TGTGCCAGCAGTTACGTCTCGACTGACCCCTATGGCTACACCTTC	CASSYVSTDPYGYTF
TRBJ2-3	NA	NA	TRBV6-2/TRBV6-3	TGTGCCAGCAGTCCATATAGGACAAGCACAGATACGCAGTATTTT	CASSPYRTSTDTQYF
TRBJ2-1	NA	many	TRBV27	TGTGCCAGCTACAGCTCCTACAATGAGCAGTTCTTC	CASYSSYNEQFF
TRBJ2-1	NA	NA	TRBV27	TGTGCCAGCAGTTCGAGGCTAGCGTTATACAATGAGCAGTTCTTC	CASSSRLALYNEQFF
TRBJ2-7	TRBD2	many	TRBV18	TGTGCCAGCTCACCCTCGGCGGGAGCCTACGAGCAGTACTTC	CASSPSAGAYEQYF
TRBJ2-7	NA	few	TRBV6-1	TGTGCCAGCAGGGCAGCCTACGAGCAGTACTTC	CASRAAYEQYF
TRBJ1-1	TRBD1	NA	TRBV7-6	TGTGCCAGCAGCAACCTCCGGGACAGGGGGGACACTGAAGCTTTCTTT	CASSNLRDRGDTEAFF
TRBJ1-2	NA	NA	TRBV6-5	TGTGCCAGCAGTTACTCTGGCGGGAACTATGGCTACACCTTC	CASSYSGGNYGYTF
TRBJ2-7	NA	few	TRBV28	TGTGCCAGCAGACCTCGGACAGCCCTCTCCTACGAGCAGTACTTC	CASRPRTALSYEQYF
TRBJ2-7	NA	few	TRBV7-9	TGTGCCAGCGCGGATCCGGGTTACTCCTACGAGCAGTACTTC	CASADPGYSYEQYF
TRBJ2-2	TRBD2	NA	TRBV12-3/TRBV12-4	TGTGCCAGCAGTTTGAGCAGGACTAGCCCCGGGGAGCTGTTTTTT	CASSLSRTSPGELFF
TRBJ2-3	TRBD2	few	TRBV20-1	TGCAGTGCCGGGGAGGGACCCGTCGATGGGCAGTATTTT	CSAGEGPVDGQYF
TRBJ2-3	TRBD1	NA	TRBV5-1	TGCGCCAGCAGGCTCACAGGGGCAGGGATAGATACGCAGTATTTT	CASRLTGAGIDTQYF
TRBJ2-1	NA	few	TRBV27	TGTGCCAGCAGTTTAGTGTCACTCAAGAACGATGAGCAGTTCTTC	CASSLVSLKNDEQFF
TRBJ1-2	TRBD1	few	TRBV29-1	TGCAGCGCAACCACTTGGACAGGAATTTCCACCTTC	CSATTWTGISTF
TRBJ1-5	NA	few	TRBV10-3	TGTGCCACCCTATCAGGAGGCGGCCAGCCCCAGCATTTT	CATLSGGGQPQHF
TRBJ2-1	NA	NA	TRBV2	TGTGCCAGCAGGGGAATAGGGGCCAATGAGCAGTTCTTC	CASRGIGANEQFF
TRBJ2-7	NA	NA	TRBV30	TGTGCCTGGAGGCCGGGACGAAGATACGAGCAGTACTTC	CAWRPGRRYEQYF
TRBJ2-5	TRBD1	NA	TRBV7-9	TGTGCCAGCAGCCCCCGACAGGGCGAGGGTAAAGAGACCCAGTACTTC	CASSPRQGEGKETQYF